This T cell receptor (beta chain) was identified during a study of identical twins. Germline V gene sequence: CDR1 MDHEN, CDR2 SYDVKM. The germline V and J ends were trimmed by 3 bases and 14 bases, with 13 bases remaining between them. CDR3 size: 11 residues. TCRdb re-derived calls from the 5' RACE reads in MiXCR, one entry per CDR3 protein. The sample carries about 530,000 distinct CDR3 sequences, over 12% recorded once. The same sample was also used in a study of yellow fever vaccine responses in identical twins.

This clonotype was obtained from a woman aged 18-29 years in good health. V usage is TRBV28 and J usage is TRBJ1-2, with D unresolved. Specimen: CD4+ T cells sorted from blood. The CDR3 protein is CASSLNSEETF. The CDR3 DNA reads TGTGCCAGCAGTTTGAATTCCGAGGAGACCTTC.